Listed below are T cell receptor beta chains from one sample, sequenced in a study of beta chain features in type 1 diabetes. Some clones are missing from TCRdb's copy, which holds only in-frame ones; the method was immunoSEQ multiplex PCR. The sample carries 600,000 to 700,000 clones, roughly 13% recorded once. The sample consisted of naive CD4+ T cells from blood. These receptors were collected from a man between 18 and 35 years old with type 1 diabetes. The conserved cysteine and the conserved F or W are not part of the CDR3 here.

TRBV4-1	13	TRBJ2-7	ASSHQGLPFYEQY
TRBV30	13	TRBJ2-1	ASAAPGTGDNEQF
TRBV6-1	14	TRBJ1-5	ASSEVFRQPNQPQH
TRBV28	13	TRBJ2-3	ASTDWGLAGDTQY
TRBV5-1	12	TRBJ1-1	ASNSGQGYTEAF
TRBV10-2	11	TRBJ1-6	ASEDRGNSPLH
TRBV28	11	TRBJ2-1	ASTSFVANEQF
TRBV10-3	14	TRBJ2-1	AISDSSGELDNEQF
TRBV7-6	9	TRBJ1-6	ASTLGGALH
TRBV6-5	10	TRBJ2-7	ASTSGLYEQY
TRBV20-1	9	TRBJ1-1	SALPRTEAF
TRBV5-4	12	TRBJ1-1	ASSLRGVGTEAF
TRBV6-5	10	TRBJ2-1	ASSETGTGQF
TRBV4-1	14	TRBJ2-1	ASSQVLAGSYNEQF
TRBV10-3	12	TRBJ2-1	AIESGGTYNEQF
TRBV5-4	12	TRBJ2-7	ASTTNRDRGEQY
TRBV2	11	TRBJ1-2	ASSEVRPLGYT
TRBV5-6	13	TRBJ1-3	ASATRGTAGNTIY
TRBV6-5	13	TRBJ2-5	ASNTGQGGSETQY
TRBV29-1	16	TRBJ2-7	SVSTLTQGALYSYEQY
TRBV15	13	TRBJ1-1	ATSRDGVVGTEAF
TRBV7-9	13	TRBJ2-7	ASSLAGVFAYEQY
TRBV28	11	TRBJ2-1	ASSRFSYNEQF
TRBV6-1	12	TRBJ2-7	ASSERDRSYEQY
TRBV6-5	13	TRBJ2-1	ASSRTSGGYNEQF
TRBV28	13	TRBJ2-7	ASSSGTWTLYEQY
TRBV30	11	TRBJ2-7	AWGAGSSYEQY
TRBV11-2	13	TRBJ1-6	ASSLGQLRVSPLH
TRBV6-6	10	TRBJ1-1	ASSISRTGYV
TRBV20-1	9	TRBJ2-7	SAPGRVEQY
TRBV25-1	11	TRBJ1-5	ASSENLNQPQH
TRBV25-1	12	TRBJ2-3	ATLSGAITDTQY
TRBV6-6	10	TRBJ2-5	ASAAYQETQY
TRBV4-1	16	TRBJ1-4	ASSQGKAFGDSSEKLF
TRBV5-1	12	TRBJ2-1	ASSLEDLTNEQF
TRBV18	13	TRBJ2-1	ASSPGQSSYNEQF
TRBV4-2	14	TRBJ2-1	ASSQDLRTSYNEQF
TRBV30	14	TRBJ2-1	AWSSPGHLALNEQF
TRBV7-3	14	TRBJ1-1	ASSLFPAGTNTEAF
TRBV6-5	9	TRBJ2-7	ASSYYGEQY
TRBV29-1	13	TRBJ2-2	SPCQGQGCTGELF
TRBV29-1	9	TRBJ1-4	SVGTVEKLF
TRBV10-3	12	TRBJ2-3	AISEGLSTDTQY
TRBV6-4	12	TRBJ2-3	ASSDGLNTDTQY
TRBV28	12	TRBJ1-2	ASSPDPRGSGYT
TRBV6-5	14	TRBJ1-2	ASSYQPHGGAYGYT
TRBV30	12	TRBJ1-4	AWSRGETNEKLF
TRBV6-5	13	TRBJ1-4	ASSSSSDGREKLF
TRBV19	13	TRBJ2-7	ASSKEGRGIYEQY
TRBV6-6	14	TRBJ1-1	ASSKPWTGRDTEAF
TRBV30	12	TRBJ2-7	AWSLRWASYEQY